The clone carrying this T cell receptor beta chain was found a few times. Sequence at one end of the junction differs from germline and may be a read error. The sample belongs to a study of post-analysis software for immune sequencing data. Researchers reported that TCR beta cDNA libraries carried unique molecular identifiers. Using its own MiXCR run on the PCR reads, TCRdb lists one record per CDR3 protein. Here the sample spans a few hundred thousand distinct CDR3 sequences, around 34% being singletons. The clonotype originates from a girl younger than 18 with multiple sclerosis. Input material: blood.

The CDR3 reads CATKPGELQETLYF. In nucleotides, the CDR3 is TGTGCCACCAAACCTGGAGAGCTCCAAGAGACCCTGTACTTC. The chain couples TRBV6-5 to TRBJ2-5; D is undetermined. Germline CDR1 reads MNHEY; CDR2 reads SVGAGI. The CDR3 is 14 amino acids.